One sample yielded the 17 T cell receptor beta chains listed below, sequenced in a study of blood T cells in healthy people across ages. Primers used in a second PCR of roughly 6 to 12 cycles were a sample-barcoded 5' primer and a J-beta primer mix. MiXCR was run by TCRdb on the 5' RACE reads, yielding one entry per CDR3 protein. This sample has roughly 1,500,000 distinct CDR3 sequences, with 40% to 50% found just once. The material sequenced was blood. These receptors all stem from a woman in her late teens or twenties in good health.

The chain combines TRBV3-1 with TRBJ2-1; 7 nucleotides match TRBD1. The J call may be wrong; the DNA end is better matched by TRBJ2-7. From germline, CDR1 is LGHDT and CDR2 YNNKEL (reference sequence). The CDR3 has 15 residues. The CDR3 sequence is CASSQPRGPYNEQYF. Here the CDR3 DNA reads TGTGCCAGCAGCCAACCGAGGGGGCCCTACAATGAGCAGTACTTC.

A single count supports this clonotype. The chain employs TRBV20-1 and TRBJ2-5, with unresolved D. Germline V CDR1 and CDR2: DFQATT, SNEGSKA (reference sequence). Deletions cut 0 bases from V and 5 bases from J, with 16 bases between. The CDR3 spans 15 residues. The DNA of the CDR3 is TGCAGTGCTAGAGATATGGCTCCGACCGGGGAGACCCAGTACTTC. Amino acid sequence: CSARDMAPTGETQYF.

The rearrangement uses TRBV12-3 or TRBV12-4 and TRBJ1-1; D may be TRBD1 (5 bases). The CDR3 runs to 15 residues. The V gene lost 2 bases and the J gene lost 1 base, with 11 bases spanning the gap. The CDR3 region has the DNA TGTGCCAGCAGTTTAAATCCGGGGGGGAACACTGAAGCTTTCTTT. Its translation is CASSLNPGGNTEAFF.

A few counts support this clonotype. The V gene is TRBV10-3, the J gene TRBJ2-1, with D perhaps matching TRBD1 (5 bases). V gave up 1 base and J gave up 5 bases, with 6 bases separating them. Germline CDR1 is ENHRY and CDR2 is SYGVKD. The CDR3 length is 13 residues. The CDR3 protein is CAISELGDNEQFF. As DNA, the CDR3 is TGTGCCATCAGTGAGTTAGGGGACAATGAGCAGTTCTTC.

Comments on this clonotype: A much larger clone differs by one base, so this may be a read error. The chain uses TRBV4-2 and TRBJ2-7, with 11 bases that match TRBD2. The germline V gene encodes CDR1 LGHNA and CDR2 YNFKEQ. CDR3 length: 17 amino acids. With 0 bases clipped from V and 10 bases from J, the junction kept 14 bases outside the gene matches. The chain's CDR3 is CASSQDPGTSGKNTQYF. The CDR3 DNA is TGTGCCAGCAGCCAAGACCCCGGGACTAGCGGCAAAAACACTCAGTACTTC.

Only a few counts were recorded for this clonotype. The rearrangement uses TRBV7-9 and TRBJ2-7, with TRBD1 as a possible D gene (6 bases). Germline V gives CDR1 SEHNR, CDR2 FQNEAQ (reference sequence). Trimming shortened V by 5 bases and J by 2 bases, and 28 bases separated the two germline ends. The CDR3 is 19 residues long. The CDR3 nucleotides read TGTGCCAGCAGCCCCATCTTTGAACCACCGGGACAAATTCCCTACGAGCAGTACTTC. The encoded protein is CASSPIFEPPGQIPYEQYF.

This clonotype occurred a few times. CDR3 protein: CASGSSGETQYF. As DNA, the CDR3 is TGTGCCAGCGGCTCAAGTGGAGAGACCCAGTACTTC. The J gene is TRBJ2-5, the V gene TRBV27; D gene ambiguous. There are 12 residues in the CDR3. With 8 bases removed from V and 4 bases from J, the gap between germline ends came to 11 bases. The germline CDR1 and CDR2 sequences are MNHEY and SMNVEV (reference sequence).

The CDR3 sequence is CSARDAASGAEQYF. The CDR3 nucleotides are TGCAGTGCTAGAGATGCGGCTAGCGGGGCCGAGCAGTACTTC. The gene calls are TRBV20-1 and TRBJ2-7; 9 bases align to TRBD2. CDR3 length: 14 residues. V lost 0 bases, J lost 6 bases, and 6 bases stayed unmatched. Germline CDR1 is DFQATT and CDR2 is SNEGSKA (reference sequence).

The chain has TRBV7-2 and TRBJ2-7; 8 bases agree with TRBD1. The junction had 7 bases not matched to a gene; V was cut back by 0 bases and J by 6 bases. In germline, CDR1 is SGHTA, CDR2 FQGNSA. The CDR3 runs 15 residues. CDR3 DNA: TGTGCCAGCAGCTTAGCACCAGGGGGCTGGTCCGAGCAGTACTTC. It specifies CASSLAPGGWSEQYF.

Ten or more counts support this clonotype. The V gene is TRBV12-3 or TRBV12-4, the J gene TRBJ2-5; TRBD2 matches at 7 bases. Trimming at V came to 6 bases and at J to 4 bases, leaving 8 bases not matched to a gene. The CDR3 consists of 14 residues. The CDR3 DNA sequence: TGTGCCAGCAGCCCTGGGGCTAGCGGAGAGACCCAGTACTTC. Protein: CASSPGASGETQYF.

V gene TRBV7-2 combines with J gene TRBJ2-7, with D unresolved. CDR1 and CDR2 from the germline V gene are SGHTA and FQGNSA. Trimming left V 1 base short and J 1 base short, with 8 bases between. The CDR3 extends over 14 amino acids. The CDR3, as DNA: TGTGCCAGCAGCTTAGTGCCCGCGTCCTACGAGCAGTACTTC. As protein: CASSLVPASYEQYF.

This clonotype has more than one count but fewer than ten. V gene TRBV14 combines with J gene TRBJ1-2; TRBD1 agrees at 9 bases. CDR1 and CDR2 (germline): SGHDN, FVKESK. Trimming removed 4 bases from V and 8 bases from J; junction bases left unmatched: 11. This CDR3 region has 15 residues. CDR3 DNA: TGTGCCAGCAGCCTTCCGGGACAGGGTAATTGGGGCTACACCTTC. This codes for CASSLPGQGNWGYTF.

This chain joins TRBV3-1 and TRBJ2-1; TRBD2 is a possible D gene (6 bases). This CDR3 comprises 14 residues. The V end was cut by 2 bases, the J end by 11 bases, with 16 bases between. Per the germline V gene, CDR1 is LGHDT and CDR2 is YNNKEL (reference sequence). CDR3 sequence: CASSQMGLQNKQFF. CDR3 DNA: TGTGCCAGCAGCCAAATGGGACTCCAAAATAAGCAGTTCTTC.

The chain employs TRBV6-6 and TRBJ2-7; the match to TRBD1 covers 7 bases. This CDR3 region has 14 residues. V dropped 6 bases and J dropped 4; count of bases not matched to a gene: 9. Looked up from germline, CDR1 is MNHNY and CDR2 is SVGAGI (reference sequence). CDR3 region: CASSKGAGQYEQYF. DNA of the CDR3: TGTGCCAGCAGCAAGGGGGCCGGCCAGTACGAGCAGTACTTC.

As regards this clonotype: At one end, the junction sequence differs from germline, possibly due to a read error. This chain joins TRBV7-7 and TRBJ2-7, with D possibly matching TRBD1 (5 bases). With the DNA end fitting TRBJ2-5 better, the J assignment may be wrong. The CDR3 sequence is 15 residues long. The germline gives CDR1 SSHAT, CDR2 FNYEAQ (reference sequence). CDR3 nucleotides: TGTGTCAGCAGCGATCTTGGGGCAGGTGATGAGACCCAGTACTTC. It codes for CVSSDLGAGDETQYF.

On this clonotype itself: Possible read error: a much larger clone is one base away. The rearrangement links TRBV6-6 to TRBJ2-2; D might be TRBD1 (6 bases). Germline V gene lookup returns CDR1 MNHNY and CDR2 SVGAGI (reference sequence). This CDR3 contains 13 residues. DNA of the CDR3: TGTGCCAGCAGCCTAGTGGGGGCCGGGGAGCCGTTTTTT. Translating gives CASSLVGAGEPFF.

This clonotype was observed a handful of times. The V call is TRBV6-5, the J call TRBJ1-2; a possible D gene is TRBD1 (6 bases). V lost 6 bases and J 8 bases, leaving 16 bases between the germline ends. Germline CDR1 reads MNHEY; CDR2 reads SVGAGI. The CDR3 contains 13 residues. The CDR3 protein is CASRTGREWGYTF. CDR3 in DNA: TGTGCCAGCAGAACAGGGAGGGAATGGGGCTACACCTTC.